The sequence of this T cell receptor beta chain was determined in a study of Ad26.COV2.S vaccination and SARS-CoV-2 variants. As for the study in general: Ad26.COV2.S arm of COV1001 included the donor. Study-level findings and limits: Vaccinees reportedly had broad spike-specific CD8+ and CD4+ T cell responses.

Treatment in this sample: roughly 20 received Ad26.COV2.S at low or high dose, single or two shots; about five received placebo; per-sample allocation not given. Day 63 after the first vaccine or placebo injection was the time point for sampling. The shot given was an Ad26 vector that makes Wuhan-strain SARS-CoV-2 spike. Points on this clone: Its antigen is as yet unknown.

Profiled with immunoSEQ multiplex PCR; TCRdb holds only in-frame clones, not every one. Of about 420,000 clones listed, 88% are singletons. The CDR3 extends over 16 amino acids. Trimming pared 5 bases from V and 3 bases from J, leaving 17 bases between. Germline V CDR1 and CDR2: SGHTA, FQGTGA. The sequencing here drew on peripheral blood, taken in a trial of Ad26.COV2.S vaccine versus placebo. The TCR comes from a person between 18 and 65 years old who received the Ad26.COV2.S COVID-19 vaccine or a placebo. The V call is TRBV7-3, the J call TRBJ2-1; either TRBD1 or TRBD2 may supply D (5 bases each). The CDR3 bases are TGTGCCAGCAGCCCCTCCCCGGGACGCCACTACAATGAGCAGTTCTTC. It encodes CASSPSPGRHYNEQFF.